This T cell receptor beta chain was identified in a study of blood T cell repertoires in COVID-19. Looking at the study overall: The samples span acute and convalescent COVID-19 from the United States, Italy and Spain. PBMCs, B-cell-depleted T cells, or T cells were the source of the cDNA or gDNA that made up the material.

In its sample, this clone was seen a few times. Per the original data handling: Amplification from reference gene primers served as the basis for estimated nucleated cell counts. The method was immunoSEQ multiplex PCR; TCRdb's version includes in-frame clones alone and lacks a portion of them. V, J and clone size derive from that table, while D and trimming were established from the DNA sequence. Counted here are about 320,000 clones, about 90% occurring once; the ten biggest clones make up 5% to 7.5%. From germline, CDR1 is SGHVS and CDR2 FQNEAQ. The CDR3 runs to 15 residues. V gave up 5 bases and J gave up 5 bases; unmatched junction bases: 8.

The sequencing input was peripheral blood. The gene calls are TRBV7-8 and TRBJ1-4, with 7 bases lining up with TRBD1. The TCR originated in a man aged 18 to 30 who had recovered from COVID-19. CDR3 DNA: TGTGCCAGCAGCACGTCCCGGGACAGAAATGAAAAACTGTTTTTT. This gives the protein CASSTSRDRNEKLFF. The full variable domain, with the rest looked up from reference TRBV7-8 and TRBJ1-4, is GAGVSQSPRYKVAKRGQDVALRCDPISGHVSLFWYQQALGQGPEFLTYFQNEAQLDKSGLPSDRFFAERPEGSVSTLKIQRTQQEDSAVYLCASSTSRDRNEKLFFGSGTQLSVL.